One T cell receptor beta chain is described in this entry. Antigen specificity is unknown. ViraFEST expansion of antigen-specific CD4+ T cells with viral peptide pools preceded sequencing. It was after approximately 11 days of culture that CD4+ T cells were isolated. This sample is drawn from a study of vaccination effects on CD4 cells after COVID-19. Measured with immunoSEQ multiplex PCR; TCRdb has only the in-frame clones, and not every one. The sample includes some 59,000 clones, around 86% of them seen just once. The CDR3 covers 15 residues. Germline V gene data show CDR1 as SGHAT and CDR2 as FQNNGV. The V and J ends lost 1 base and 4 bases respectively, with 13 bases between them.

The specimen was CD4+ T cells from PBMCs cultured with HCoV-229E spike peptides, collected before COVID-19 vaccination. This sequence originates from a human donor who received a COVID-19 vaccine. J is TRBJ2-5 and V is TRBV11-2; D might be TRBD1 or TRBD2, each matching 6 bases. CDR3 in amino acids: CASSLGGAGGETQYF. In DNA, the CDR3 is TGTGCCAGCAGCTTAGGGGGGGCAGGTGGAGAGACCCAGTACTTC.